The T cell receptor (beta chain) described here comes from a study of CD8 T cells in Susac syndrome. Study conclusions and caveats: TEMRA cells and active patients showed peak Susac CD8+ clonal expansion.

Turning to this clonotype: Its antigen remains unknown.

Patients with Susac syndrome met diagnostic criteria defined recently for definite or probable disease. With random hexamers, about 0.45 to 1 ug RNA was reverse transcribed. An immunoSEQ multiplex PCR generated amplified TCR beta CDR3 products spanning 54 Vbeta and 13 Jbeta. MiXCR, applied by TCRdb to the immunoSEQ multiplex PCR reads, yields one record per CDR3 protein. This table has about 53,000 distinct CDR3 sequences, around 95% appearing once. There are 15 residues in the CDR3. Trimming left V 5 bases short and J 2 bases short, with 15 bases between. The rearrangement links TRBV12-3 or TRBV12-4 to TRBJ2-5; the D is unclear. The source is a human donor with Susac syndrome. The sequencing input was CD8+ T cells from PBMCs. CDR3 bases: TGTGCCAGCAGTGATAACACAGAACCTCAAGAGACCCAGTACTTC. This gives the protein CASSDNTEPQETQYF.